This TCR beta chain emerged from a study of tumor-infiltrating lymphocytes in localized non-small cell lung cancer. Notes on the study in general: Available tissue quantity limited TCR sequencing to a patient subset.

Germline V gene data show CDR1 as SGHNT and CDR2 as YYREEE (reference sequence). V lost 2 bases and J lost 5, with 13 bases in between. The CDR3 is 14 amino acids. A note on this clone: Its antigen is undetermined.

Measured with immunoSEQ multiplex PCR; TCRdb has only the in-frame clones, and not every one. The sample lists several thousand clones, about 70% occurring once. This TCR was sampled from a human donor with non-small cell lung cancer. Sequenced sample: uninvolved lung tissue not adjacent to the tumor. The rearrangement links TRBV5-4 to TRBJ2-5; D is unclear. Written as DNA, the CDR3 is TGTGCCAGCAGCTTAGACGCAGCCGGTGAGACCCAGTACTTC. Translating it yields CASSLDAAGETQYF.